This note documents a single TCR beta chain sequence. Germline CDR1 KGHDR, CDR2 SFDVKD. V shed 4 bases, J shed 6 bases, and the junction held 11 bases outside the gene matches. CDR3 length: 17 residues. The data belong to a study of blood T cell repertoires in COVID-19. Turning to the study itself: Samples came from the United States, Italy and Spain, spanning acute and convalescent COVID-19. PBMCs, B-cell-depleted T cells, or T cells provided the cDNA or gDNA that made up the material.

Per the authors' pipeline: Researchers report that nucleated cell counts were estimated from reference gene primer amplification. Assay: immunoSEQ multiplex PCR; the TCRdb copy retains only in-frame clones and omits some. The V and J calls and clone size are taken from that table; D and trimming were inferred from the DNA. In the table there are under 350,000 clones, approximately 90% of which are singletons. The chain employs TRBV24-1 and TRBJ2-1; TRBD2 matches at 10 bases. The TCR was taken from a man aged 40-49 years with acute or convalescent COVID-19. The sequenced sample was peripheral blood. CDR3 nucleotides: TGTGCCACCAGTGACCCCCCGGGGGGACTAGCGTCCAATGAGCAGTTCTTC. Translation gives CATSDPPGGLASNEQFF.